This TCR beta chain comes out of a study of blood T cell repertoires in COVID-19. Study at large: Both acute and convalescent COVID-19 samples were obtained from the United States, Italy and Spain. The analysed material was cDNA or gDNA that came from T cells, B-cell-depleted T cells, or PBMCs.

The Seattle site enrolled patients during active infection and followed them longitudinally. This CDR3 has 15 amino acids. Per the germline V gene, CDR1 is SGHTA and CDR2 is FQGNSA. V was clipped by 3 bases and J by 1 base, with 10 bases between them. The authors' processing: Scientists estimated how many nucleated cells there were by amplifying reference gene primers. Clones were read by immunoSEQ multiplex PCR, and TCRdb kept only the in-frame ones, dropping some. V and J calls and clone size are copied from that table; D and trimming were computed from the DNA. The sample lists around 320,000 clones; roughly 91% were seen once. This clone has just a few counts.

The chain employs TRBV7-2 and TRBJ1-5; D not resolved. The clonotype comes from a woman in her thirties with COVID-19, enrolled during active disease. The sequencing sample was made of peripheral blood. CDR3 DNA sequence: TGTGCCAGCAGCTTCGGGTATCGGAGCAATCAGCCCCAGCATTTT. This encodes CASSFGYRSNQPQHF.